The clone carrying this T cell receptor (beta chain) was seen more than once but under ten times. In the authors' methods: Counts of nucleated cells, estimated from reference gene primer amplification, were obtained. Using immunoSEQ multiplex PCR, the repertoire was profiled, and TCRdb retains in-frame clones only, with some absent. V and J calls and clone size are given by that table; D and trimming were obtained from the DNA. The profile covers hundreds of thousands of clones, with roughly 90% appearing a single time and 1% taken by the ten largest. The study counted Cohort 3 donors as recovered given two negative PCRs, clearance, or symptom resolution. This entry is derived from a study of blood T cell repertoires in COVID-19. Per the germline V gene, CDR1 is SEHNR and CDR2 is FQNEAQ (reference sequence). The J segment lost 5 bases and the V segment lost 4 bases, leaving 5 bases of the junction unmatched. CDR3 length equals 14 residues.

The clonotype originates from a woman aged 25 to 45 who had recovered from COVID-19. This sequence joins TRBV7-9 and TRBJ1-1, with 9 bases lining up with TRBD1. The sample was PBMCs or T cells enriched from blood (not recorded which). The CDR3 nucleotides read TGTGCCAGCAGCTGGGACAGGGTAGGGACTGAAGCTTTCTTT. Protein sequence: CASSWDRVGTEAFF.